The present T cell receptor beta chain was sequenced within a study of beta chain features in type 1 diabetes. Study-wide points: TCRB CDR3s from Type 1 diabetes patients were moderately but significantly shorter in all four CD4+ subsets. The cDNA sequencing approach could over-represent high-TCR-expressing cells. VDJ junctions from type 1 diabetes patients carried fewer insertions and larger deletions.

Note on this clone: Its cognate antigen is unknown.

The isolated RNA, all of it, was reverse transcribed, so expressed TCRB transcripts were what got sequenced. The method was immunoSEQ multiplex PCR; TCRdb's version includes in-frame clones alone and lacks a portion of them. The top ten hold 0.012% of the sample, which has around 260,000 clones, approximately 25% seen once. The V end lost 5 bases, the J end lost 2 bases, and 11 bases lay between the germline ends. This CDR3 spans 14 amino acids. Germline assignment: CDR1 LNHNV and CDR2 YYDKDF (reference sequence). J is TRBJ2-3 and V is TRBV15; possibly TRBD1 for D (6 bases). The specimen was naive CD4+ T cells from blood. This receptor was obtained from a woman aged 25 to 45 with type 1 diabetes. The CDR3 region is CATSRDRLTDTQYF. The CDR3, as DNA: TGTGCCACCAGCCGTGACAGGCTCACAGATACGCAGTATTTT.